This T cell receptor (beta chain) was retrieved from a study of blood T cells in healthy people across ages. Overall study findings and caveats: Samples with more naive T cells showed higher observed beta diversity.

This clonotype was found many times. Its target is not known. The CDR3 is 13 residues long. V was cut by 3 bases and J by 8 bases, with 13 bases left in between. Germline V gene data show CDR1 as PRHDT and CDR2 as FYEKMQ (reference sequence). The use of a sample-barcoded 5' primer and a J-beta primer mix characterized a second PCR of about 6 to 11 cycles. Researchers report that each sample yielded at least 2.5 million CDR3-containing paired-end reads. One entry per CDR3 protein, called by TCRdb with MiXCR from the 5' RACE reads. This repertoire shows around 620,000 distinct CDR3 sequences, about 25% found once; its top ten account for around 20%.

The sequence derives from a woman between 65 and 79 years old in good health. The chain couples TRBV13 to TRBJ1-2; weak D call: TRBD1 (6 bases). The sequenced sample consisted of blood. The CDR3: CASSLRGRGGYTF. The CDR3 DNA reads TGTGCCAGCAGCTTGCGGGGGCGCGGGGGCTACACCTTC.